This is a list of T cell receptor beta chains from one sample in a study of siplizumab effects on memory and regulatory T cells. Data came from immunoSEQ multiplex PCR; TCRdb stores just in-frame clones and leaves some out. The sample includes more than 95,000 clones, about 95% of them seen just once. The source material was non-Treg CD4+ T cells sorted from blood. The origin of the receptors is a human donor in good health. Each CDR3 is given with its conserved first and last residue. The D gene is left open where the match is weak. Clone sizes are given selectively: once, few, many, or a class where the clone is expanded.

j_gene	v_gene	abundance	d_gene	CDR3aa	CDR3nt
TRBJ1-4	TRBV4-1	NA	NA	CASTLTRGEKLFF	TGCGCCAGCACCTTGACGAGGGGTGAAAAACTGTTTTTT
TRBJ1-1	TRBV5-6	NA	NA	CASSSLGRVDTEAFF	TGTGCCAGCAGCTCACTTGGACGGGTGGACACTGAAGCTTTCTTT
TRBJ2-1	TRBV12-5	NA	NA	CASGLLPPGSNEQFF	TGTGCTAGTGGTTTGCTACCTCCGGGGTCCAATGAGCAGTTCTTC
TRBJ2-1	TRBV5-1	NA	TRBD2	CASSLDIAGGRSYNEQFF	TGCGCCAGCAGCCTGGATATAGCGGGAGGTAGGTCCTACAATGAGCAGTTCTTC
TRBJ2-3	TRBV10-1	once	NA	CASKAGRSTDTQYF	TGCGCCAGCAAAGCCGGCAGAAGCACAGATACGCAGTATTTT
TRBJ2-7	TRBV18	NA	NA	CATGVTQGGEQYF	TGTGCCACTGGAGTCACCCAGGGGGGCGAGCAGTACTTC
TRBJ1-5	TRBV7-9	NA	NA	CASSLGTNQPQHF	TGTGCCAGCAGCTTAGGCACCAATCAGCCCCAGCATTTT
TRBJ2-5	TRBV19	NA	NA	CASSTSFTLFRETQYF	TGTGCCAGTAGTACTTCATTCACCCTATTTCGTGAGACCCAGTACTTC
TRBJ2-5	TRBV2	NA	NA	CASIEGGQETQYF	TGTGCCAGCATTGAGGGGGGGCAAGAGACCCAGTACTTC
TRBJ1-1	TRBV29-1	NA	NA	CSVVGRVGGMNTEAFF	TGCAGCGTTGTCGGTCGGGTGGGGGGCATGAACACTGAAGCTTTCTTT
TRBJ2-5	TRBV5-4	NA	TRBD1	CASSMHRGSETQYF	TGTGCCAGCAGTATGCACAGGGGATCGGAGACCCAGTACTTC
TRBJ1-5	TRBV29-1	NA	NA	CSVRDNFNQPQHF	TGCAGCGTGCGAGACAACTTCAATCAGCCCCAGCATTTT
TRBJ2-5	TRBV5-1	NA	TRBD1	CASSLQGFGETQYF	TGCGCCAGCAGCTTACAGGGGTTCGGTGAGACCCAGTACTTC
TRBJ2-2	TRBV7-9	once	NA	CASSPRGLAAFETGELFF	TGTGCCAGCAGCCCCCGGGGTCTGGCCGCCTTCGAGACCGGGGAGCTGTTTTTT
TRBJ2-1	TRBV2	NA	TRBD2	CASSPGLVIYNEQFF	TGTGCCAGCAGTCCGGGACTAGTTATCTACAATGAGCAGTTCTTC
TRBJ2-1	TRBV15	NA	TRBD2	CATRSGASYNEQFF	TGTGCCACCAGAAGCGGGGCGTCCTACAATGAGCAGTTCTTC
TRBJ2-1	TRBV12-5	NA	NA	CASGQGTSSYNEQFF	TGTGCTAGTGGTCAAGGGACGAGCTCCTACAATGAGCAGTTCTTC
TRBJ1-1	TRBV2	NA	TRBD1	CASTADRVGTEAFF	TGTGCCAGCACCGCCGACAGGGTGGGAACTGAAGCTTTCTTT
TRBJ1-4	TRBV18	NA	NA	CASPATNEKLFF	TGTGCCAGCCCCGCGACTAATGAAAAACTGTTTTTT
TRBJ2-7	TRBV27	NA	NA	CASSRGGGYEQYF	TGTGCCAGCAGTAGGGGGGGAGGCTACGAGCAGTACTTC
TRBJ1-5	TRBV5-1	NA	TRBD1	CASSLMRGQGTDSNQPQHF	TGCGCCAGCAGCTTGATGAGGGGACAGGGGACGGATAGCAATCAGCCCCAGCATTTT
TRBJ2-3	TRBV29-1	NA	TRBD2	CSVLRTSGLAGTDTQYF	TGCAGCGTTTTGAGGACCTCGGGACTAGCGGGGACAGATACGCAGTATTTT
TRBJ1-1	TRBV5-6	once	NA	CASRTTGHTEAFF	TGTGCCAGCAGGACGACAGGCCACACTGAAGCTTTCTTT
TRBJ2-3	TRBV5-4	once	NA	CASSFWTTAGTQYF	TGTGCCAGCAGCTTTTGGACAACGGCAGGTACGCAGTATTTT
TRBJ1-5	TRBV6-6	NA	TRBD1	CASSKGQNQPQHF	TGTGCCAGCAGCAAGGGACAGAATCAGCCCCAGCATTTT
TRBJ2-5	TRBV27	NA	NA	CASWTVGETQYF	TGTGCCAGCTGGACAGTTGGCGAGACCCAGTACTTC
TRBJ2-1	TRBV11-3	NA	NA	CASSLTGYNEQFF	TGTGCCAGCAGCTTAACTGGCTACAATGAGCAGTTCTTC
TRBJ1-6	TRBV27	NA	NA	CASSPKPSRLGNSPLHF	TGTGCCAGCAGCCCTAAGCCCTCAAGACTCGGGAATTCACCCCTCCACTTT